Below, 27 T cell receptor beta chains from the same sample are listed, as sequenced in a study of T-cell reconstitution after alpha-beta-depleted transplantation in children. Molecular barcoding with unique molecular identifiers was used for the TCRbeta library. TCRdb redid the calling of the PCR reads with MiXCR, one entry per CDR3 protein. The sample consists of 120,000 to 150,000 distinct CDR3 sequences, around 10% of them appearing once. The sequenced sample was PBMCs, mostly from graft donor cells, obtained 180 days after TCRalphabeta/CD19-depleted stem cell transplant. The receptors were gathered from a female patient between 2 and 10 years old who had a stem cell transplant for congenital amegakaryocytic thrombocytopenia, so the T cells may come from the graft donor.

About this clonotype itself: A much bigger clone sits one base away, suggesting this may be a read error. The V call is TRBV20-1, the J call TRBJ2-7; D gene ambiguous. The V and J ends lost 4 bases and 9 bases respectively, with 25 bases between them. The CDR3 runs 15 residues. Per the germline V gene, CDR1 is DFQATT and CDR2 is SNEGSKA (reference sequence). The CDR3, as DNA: TGCAGTGCTAACGAGCTTCTTCTCGCACGGTATGGGCAGTACTTC. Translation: CSANELLLARYGQYF.

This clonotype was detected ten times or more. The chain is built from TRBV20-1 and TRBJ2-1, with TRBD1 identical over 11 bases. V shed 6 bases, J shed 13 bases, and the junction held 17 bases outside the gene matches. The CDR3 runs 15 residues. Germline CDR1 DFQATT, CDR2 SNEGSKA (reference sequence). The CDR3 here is CSARNPGQGGPGQFF. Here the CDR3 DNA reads TGCAGTGCGCGGAATCCGGGACAGGGGGGGCCGGGTCAGTTCTTC.

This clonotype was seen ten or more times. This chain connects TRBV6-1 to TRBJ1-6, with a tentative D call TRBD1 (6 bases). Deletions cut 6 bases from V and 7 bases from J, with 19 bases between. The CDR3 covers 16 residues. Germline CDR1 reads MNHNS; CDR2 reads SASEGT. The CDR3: CASRPGGGGLNSPLHF. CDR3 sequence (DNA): TGTGCCAGCAGGCCTGGAGGAGGGGGGCTAAATTCACCCCTCCACTTT.

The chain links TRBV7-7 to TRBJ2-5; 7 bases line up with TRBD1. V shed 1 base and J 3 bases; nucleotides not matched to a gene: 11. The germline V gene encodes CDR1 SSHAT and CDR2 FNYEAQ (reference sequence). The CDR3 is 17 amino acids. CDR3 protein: CASSLGRGLGSEETQYF. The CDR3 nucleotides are TGTGCCAGCAGCTTAGGAAGGGGGCTTGGGAGCGAAGAGACCCAGTACTTC. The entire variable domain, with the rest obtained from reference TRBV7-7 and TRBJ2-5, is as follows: GAGVSQSPRYKVTKRGQDVTLRCDPISSHATLYWYQQALGQGPEFLTYFNYEAQPDKSGLPSDRFSAERPEGSISTLTIQRTEQRDSAMYRCASSLGRGLGSEETQYFGPGTRLLVL.

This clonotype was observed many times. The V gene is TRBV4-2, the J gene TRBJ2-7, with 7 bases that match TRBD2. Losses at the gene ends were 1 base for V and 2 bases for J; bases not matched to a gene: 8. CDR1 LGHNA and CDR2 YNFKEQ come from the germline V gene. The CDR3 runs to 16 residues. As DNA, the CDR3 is TGTGCCAGCAGCCAAGTGGTCCAGCGGGGACCCTACGAGCAGTACTTC. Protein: CASSQVVQRGPYEQYF.

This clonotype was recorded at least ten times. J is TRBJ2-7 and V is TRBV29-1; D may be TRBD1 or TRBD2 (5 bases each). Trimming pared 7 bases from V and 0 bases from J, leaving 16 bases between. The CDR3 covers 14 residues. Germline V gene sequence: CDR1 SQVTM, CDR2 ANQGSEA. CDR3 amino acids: CSALTGLSSYEQYF. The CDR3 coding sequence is TGCAGCGCTTTGACGGGGCTAAGCTCCTACGAGCAGTACTTC.

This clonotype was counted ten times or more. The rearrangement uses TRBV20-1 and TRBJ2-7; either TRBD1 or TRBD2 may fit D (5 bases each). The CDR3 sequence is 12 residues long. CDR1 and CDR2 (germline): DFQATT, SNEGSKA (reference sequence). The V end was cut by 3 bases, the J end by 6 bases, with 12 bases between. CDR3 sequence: CSASSIGTEQYF. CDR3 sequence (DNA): TGCAGTGCTAGCTCTATCGGGACCGAGCAGTACTTC.

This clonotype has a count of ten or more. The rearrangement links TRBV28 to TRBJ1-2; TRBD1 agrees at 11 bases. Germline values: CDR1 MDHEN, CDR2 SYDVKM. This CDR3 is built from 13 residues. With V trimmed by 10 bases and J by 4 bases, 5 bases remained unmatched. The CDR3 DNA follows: TGTGCCACCCGGACAGGGGGCCTCTATGGCTACACCTTC. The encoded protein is CATRTGGLYGYTF.

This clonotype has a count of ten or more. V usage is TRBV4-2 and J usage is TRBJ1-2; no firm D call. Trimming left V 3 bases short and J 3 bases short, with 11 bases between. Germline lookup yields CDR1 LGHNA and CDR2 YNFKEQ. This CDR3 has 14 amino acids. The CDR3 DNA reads TGTGCCAGCAGCCAGGCGAAGGACGACTATGGCTACACCTTC. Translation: CASSQAKDDYGYTF.

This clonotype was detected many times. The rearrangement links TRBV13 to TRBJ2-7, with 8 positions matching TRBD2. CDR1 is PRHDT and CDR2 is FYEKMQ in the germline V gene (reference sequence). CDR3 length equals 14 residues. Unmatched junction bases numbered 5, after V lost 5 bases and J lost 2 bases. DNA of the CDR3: TGTGCCAGCAGCGCCCGCGGGGGGCCCTACGAGCAGTACTTC. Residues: CASSARGGPYEQYF. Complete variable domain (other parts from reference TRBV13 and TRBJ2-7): AAGVIQSPRHLIKEKRETATLKCYPIPRHDTVYWYQQGPGQDPQFLISFYEKMQSDKGSIPDRFSAQQFSDYHSELNMSSLELGDSALYFCASSARGGPYEQYFGPGTRLTVT.

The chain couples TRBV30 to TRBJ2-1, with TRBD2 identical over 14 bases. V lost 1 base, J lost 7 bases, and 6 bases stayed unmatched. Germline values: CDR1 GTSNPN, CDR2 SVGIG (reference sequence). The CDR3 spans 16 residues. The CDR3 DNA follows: TGTGCCTGGAGTGCGAAGGGACTAGCGGGAGCAAATGAGCAGTTCTTC. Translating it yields CAWSAKGLAGANEQFF.

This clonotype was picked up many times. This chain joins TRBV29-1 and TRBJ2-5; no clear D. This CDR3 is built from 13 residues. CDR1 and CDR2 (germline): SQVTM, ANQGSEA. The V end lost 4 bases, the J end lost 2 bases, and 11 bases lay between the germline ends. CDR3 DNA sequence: TGCAGCGTTGTCGACTTGATACAAGAGACCCAGTACTTC. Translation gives CSVVDLIQETQYF.

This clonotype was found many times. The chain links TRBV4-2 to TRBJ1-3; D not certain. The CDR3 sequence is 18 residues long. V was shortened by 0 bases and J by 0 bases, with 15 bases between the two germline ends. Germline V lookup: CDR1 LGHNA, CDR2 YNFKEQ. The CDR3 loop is CASSQDQVTVRSGNTIYF. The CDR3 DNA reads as TGTGCCAGCAGCCAAGATCAGGTGACGGTTCGCTCTGGAAACACCATATATTTT.

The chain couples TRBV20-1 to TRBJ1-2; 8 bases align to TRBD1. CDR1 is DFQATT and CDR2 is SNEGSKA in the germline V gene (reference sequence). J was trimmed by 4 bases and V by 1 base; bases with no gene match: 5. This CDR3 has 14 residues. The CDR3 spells CSARGQGAIYGYTF. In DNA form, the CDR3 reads TGCAGTGCTAGAGGCCAGGGGGCGATCTATGGCTACACCTTC.

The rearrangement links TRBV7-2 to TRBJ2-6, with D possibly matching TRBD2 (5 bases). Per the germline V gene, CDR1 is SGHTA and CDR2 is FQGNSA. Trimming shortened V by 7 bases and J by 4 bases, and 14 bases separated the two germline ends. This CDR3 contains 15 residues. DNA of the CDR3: TGTGCCAGCACCCTAAAAGCGGTGGGGGCCAACGTCCTGACTTTC. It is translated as CASTLKAVGANVLTF.

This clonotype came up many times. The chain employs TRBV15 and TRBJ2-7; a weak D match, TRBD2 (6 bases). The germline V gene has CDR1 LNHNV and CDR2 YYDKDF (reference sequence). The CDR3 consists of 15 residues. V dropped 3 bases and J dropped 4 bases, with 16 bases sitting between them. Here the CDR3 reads CATSRGPGVRYEQYF. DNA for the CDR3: TGTGCCACCAGCAGGGGACCGGGGGTGAGGTACGAGCAGTACTTC.

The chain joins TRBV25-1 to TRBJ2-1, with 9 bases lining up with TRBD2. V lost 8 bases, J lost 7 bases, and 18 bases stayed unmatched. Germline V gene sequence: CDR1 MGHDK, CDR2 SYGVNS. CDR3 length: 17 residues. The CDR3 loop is CASSSLFGVSGRNEQFF. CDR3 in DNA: TGTGCCAGCTCTAGTCTGTTCGGGGTTAGCGGGAGAAATGAGCAGTTCTTC.

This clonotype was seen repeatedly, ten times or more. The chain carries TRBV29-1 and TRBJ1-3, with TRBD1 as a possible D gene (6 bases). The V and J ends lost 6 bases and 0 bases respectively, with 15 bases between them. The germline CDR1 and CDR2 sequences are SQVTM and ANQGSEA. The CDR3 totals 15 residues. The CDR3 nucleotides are TGCAGCGTCTACAGGGACTCCTACTCTGGAAACACCATATATTTT. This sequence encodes CSVYRDSYSGNTIYF. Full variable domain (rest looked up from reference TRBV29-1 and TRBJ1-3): SAVISQKPSRDICQRGTSLTIQCQVDSQVTMMFWYRQQPGQSLTLIATANQGSEATYESGFVIDKFPISRPNLTFSTLTVSNMSPEDSSIYLCSVYRDSYSGNTIYFGEGSWLTVV.

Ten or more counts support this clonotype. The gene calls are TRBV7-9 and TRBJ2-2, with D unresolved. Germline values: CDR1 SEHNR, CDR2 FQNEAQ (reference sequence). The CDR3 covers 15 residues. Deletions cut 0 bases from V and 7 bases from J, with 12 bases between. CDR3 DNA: TGTGCCAGCAGCTTAGCCCTGGGCAGCCTCGGGGAGCTGTTTTTT. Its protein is CASSLALGSLGELFF. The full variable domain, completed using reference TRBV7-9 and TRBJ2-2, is DTGVSQNPRHKITKRGQNVTFRCDPISEHNRLYWYRQTLGQGPEFLTYFQNEAQLEKSRLLSDRFSAERPKGSFSTLEIQRTEQGDSAMYLCASSLALGSLGELFFGEGSRLTVL.

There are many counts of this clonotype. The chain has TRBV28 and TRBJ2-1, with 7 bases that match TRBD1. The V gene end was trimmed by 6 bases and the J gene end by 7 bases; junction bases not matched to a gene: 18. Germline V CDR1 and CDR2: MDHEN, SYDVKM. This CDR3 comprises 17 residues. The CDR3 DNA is TGTGCCAGCAGGCTCAAAATCCCGGGACAGAGAAAAAATGAGCAGTTCTTC. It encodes CASRLKIPGQRKNEQFF.

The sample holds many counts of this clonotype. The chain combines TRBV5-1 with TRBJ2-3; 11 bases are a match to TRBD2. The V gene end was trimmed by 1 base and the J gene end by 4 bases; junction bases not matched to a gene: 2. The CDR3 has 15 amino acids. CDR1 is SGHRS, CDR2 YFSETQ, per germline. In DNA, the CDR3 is TGCGCCAGCAGCTTGACTAGCGGGAGTGCAGATACGCAGTATTTT. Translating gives CASSLTSGSADTQYF.

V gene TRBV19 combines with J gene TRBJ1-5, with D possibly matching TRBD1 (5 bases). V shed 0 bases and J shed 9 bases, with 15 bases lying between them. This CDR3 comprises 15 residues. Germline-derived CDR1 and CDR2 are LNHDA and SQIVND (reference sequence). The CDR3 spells CASSIEGGPWRPQHF. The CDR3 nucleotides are TGTGCCAGTAGTATAGAGGGGGGACCGTGGAGGCCCCAGCATTTT.

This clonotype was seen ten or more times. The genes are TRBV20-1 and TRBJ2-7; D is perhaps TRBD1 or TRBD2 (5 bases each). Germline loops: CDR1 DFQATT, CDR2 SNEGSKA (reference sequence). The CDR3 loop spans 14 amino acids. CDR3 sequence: CSAQSRDGYYEQYF. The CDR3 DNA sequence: TGCAGCGCCCAGAGCCGGGACGGGTATTACGAGCAGTACTTC.

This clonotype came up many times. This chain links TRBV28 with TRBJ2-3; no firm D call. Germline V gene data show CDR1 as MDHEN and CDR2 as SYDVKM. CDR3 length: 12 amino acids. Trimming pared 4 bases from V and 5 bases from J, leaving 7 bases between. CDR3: CASSWKRDTQYF. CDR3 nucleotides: TGTGCCAGCAGTTGGAAGCGAGATACGCAGTATTTT.

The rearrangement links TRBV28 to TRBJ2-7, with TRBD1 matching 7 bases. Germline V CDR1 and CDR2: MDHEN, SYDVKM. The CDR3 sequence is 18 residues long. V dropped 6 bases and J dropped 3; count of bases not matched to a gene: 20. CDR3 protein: CASRPTRPLGTDHYEQYF. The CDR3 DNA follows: TGTGCCAGCAGACCCACGCGACCTCTCGGGACAGATCACTACGAGCAGTACTTC.

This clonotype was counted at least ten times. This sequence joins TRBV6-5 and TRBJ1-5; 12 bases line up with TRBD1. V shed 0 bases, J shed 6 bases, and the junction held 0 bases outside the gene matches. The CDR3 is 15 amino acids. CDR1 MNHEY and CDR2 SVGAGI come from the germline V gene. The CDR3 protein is CASSYSGQGAQPQHF. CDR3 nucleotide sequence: TGTGCCAGCAGTTACTCGGGACAGGGGGCTCAGCCCCAGCATTTT.

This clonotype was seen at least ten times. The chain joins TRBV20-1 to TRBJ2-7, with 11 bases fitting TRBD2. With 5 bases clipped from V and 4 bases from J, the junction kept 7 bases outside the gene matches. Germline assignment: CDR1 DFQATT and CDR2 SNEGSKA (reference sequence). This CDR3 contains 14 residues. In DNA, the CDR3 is TGCAGTGCTCTCTCTATAGCGGGAGGGTACGAGCAGTACTTC. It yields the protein CSALSIAGGYEQYF.